This TCR beta chain appears in the sequencing data of a study of response to subunit inactivated influenza vaccine. Whole-study results and caveats: Authors suggested each seasonal influenza vaccination recruits few new T cells.

TCRdb re-called the RT-PCR reads with MiXCR, one entry per CDR3 protein. The sample lists about 520,000 distinct CDR3 sequences, around 7.7% occurring once. Trimming left V 5 bases short and J 5 bases short, with 21 bases between. CDR1 and CDR2 (germline): DFQATT, SNEGSKA (reference sequence). The CDR3 consists of 15 residues. As concerns this clonotype: Antigen: not known.

The J gene is TRBJ1-2, the V gene TRBV20-1; a weak D match, TRBD1 (5 bases). Here the sequenced sample was PBMCs from blood, taken around 25 months after vaccination. This TCR came from a man in his fifties or sixties who received an inactivated influenza vaccine. This CDR3 is CSAWVPESRGYGYTF. The CDR3 region has the DNA TGCAGTGCTTGGGTACCGGAGTCAAGGGGATATGGCTACACCTTC.